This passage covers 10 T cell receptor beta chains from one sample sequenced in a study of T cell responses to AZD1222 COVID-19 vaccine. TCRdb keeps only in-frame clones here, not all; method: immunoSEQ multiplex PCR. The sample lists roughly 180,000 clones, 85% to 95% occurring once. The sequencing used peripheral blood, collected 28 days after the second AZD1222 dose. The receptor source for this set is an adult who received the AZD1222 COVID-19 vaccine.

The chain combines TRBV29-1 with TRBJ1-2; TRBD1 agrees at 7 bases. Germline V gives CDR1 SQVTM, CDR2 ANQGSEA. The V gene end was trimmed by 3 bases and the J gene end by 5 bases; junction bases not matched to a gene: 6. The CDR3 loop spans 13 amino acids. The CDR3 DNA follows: TGCAGCGTTGAGCTACGGGACAGATATGGCTACACCTTC. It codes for CSVELRDRYGYTF.

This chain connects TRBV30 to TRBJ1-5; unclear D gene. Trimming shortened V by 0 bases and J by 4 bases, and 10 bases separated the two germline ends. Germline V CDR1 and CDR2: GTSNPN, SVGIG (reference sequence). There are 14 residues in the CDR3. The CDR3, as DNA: TGTGCCTGGAGTGTAAAACAGAAGAATCAGCCCCAGCATTTT. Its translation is CAWSVKQKNQPQHF.

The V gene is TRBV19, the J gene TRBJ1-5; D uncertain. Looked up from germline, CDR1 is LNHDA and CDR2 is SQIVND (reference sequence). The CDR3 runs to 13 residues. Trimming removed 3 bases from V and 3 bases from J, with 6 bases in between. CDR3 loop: CASSMALNQPQHF. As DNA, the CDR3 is TGTGCCAGTAGTATGGCCCTCAATCAGCCCCAGCATTTT.

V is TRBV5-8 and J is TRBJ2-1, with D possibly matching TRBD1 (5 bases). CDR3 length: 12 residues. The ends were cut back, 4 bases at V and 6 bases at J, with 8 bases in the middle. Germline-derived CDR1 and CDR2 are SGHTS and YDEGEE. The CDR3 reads CASSRDSNEQFF. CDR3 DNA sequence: TGTGCCAGCAGCCGTGACAGCAATGAGCAGTTCTTC.

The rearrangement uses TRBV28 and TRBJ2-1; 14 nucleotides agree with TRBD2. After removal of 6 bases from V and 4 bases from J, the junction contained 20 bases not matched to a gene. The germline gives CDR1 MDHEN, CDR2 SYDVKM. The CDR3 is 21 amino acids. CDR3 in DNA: TGTGCCAGCAGGCAGAAGACAGGGCCCAGGACTAGCGGGAGGCCGTACAATGAGCAGTTCTTC. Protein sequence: CASRQKTGPRTSGRPYNEQFF.

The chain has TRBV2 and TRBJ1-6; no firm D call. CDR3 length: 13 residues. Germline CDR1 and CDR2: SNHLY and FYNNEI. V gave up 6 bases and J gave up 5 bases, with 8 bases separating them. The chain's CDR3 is CASRGRDNSPLHF. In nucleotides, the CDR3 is TGTGCCAGCAGGGGGAGGGATAATTCACCCCTCCACTTT.

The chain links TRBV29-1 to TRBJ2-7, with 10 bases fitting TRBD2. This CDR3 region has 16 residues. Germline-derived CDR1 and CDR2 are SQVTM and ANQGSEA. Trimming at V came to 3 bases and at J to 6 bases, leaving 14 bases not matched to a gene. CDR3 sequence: CSVEEVNPSGSGEQYF. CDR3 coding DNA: TGCAGCGTTGAGGAAGTAAACCCTAGCGGGAGTGGCGAGCAGTACTTC.

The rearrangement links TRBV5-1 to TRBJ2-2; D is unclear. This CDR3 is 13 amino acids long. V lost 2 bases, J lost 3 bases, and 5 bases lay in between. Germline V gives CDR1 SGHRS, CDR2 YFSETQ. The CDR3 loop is CASSLHDTGELFF. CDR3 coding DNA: TGCGCCAGCAGCTTACACGACACCGGGGAGCTGTTTTTT.

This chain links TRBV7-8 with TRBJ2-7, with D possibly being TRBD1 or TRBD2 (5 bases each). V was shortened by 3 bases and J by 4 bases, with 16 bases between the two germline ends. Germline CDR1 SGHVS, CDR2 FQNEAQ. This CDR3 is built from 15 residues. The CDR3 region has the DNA TGTGCCAGCAGCTTCCCGGGACCGAGCCCATACGAGCAGTACTTC. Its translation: CASSFPGPSPYEQYF.

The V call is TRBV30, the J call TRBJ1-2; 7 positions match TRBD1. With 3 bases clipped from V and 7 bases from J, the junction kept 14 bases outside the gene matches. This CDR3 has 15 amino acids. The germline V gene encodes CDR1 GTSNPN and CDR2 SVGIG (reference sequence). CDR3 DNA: TGTGCCTGGAGCCCAAGAGGGGGCGGAGTTCTTGGCTACACCTTC. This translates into CAWSPRGGGVLGYTF.